This TCR beta chain was profiled in a study of cytomegalovirus exposure and HLA in healthy donors (dated by TCRdb to 2016 to 2017). About the investigation overall: A later analysis indicated that the roughly 130 validation repertoires were generated on the platform also employed for the roughly 650 repertoires of the first cohort. The study combined high-throughput TCR immunosequencing, statistical association of individual TCRs with disease status, and machine learning to predict cytomegalovirus infection status. The aim of the study was to test whether cataloging public T cell receptors could identify signatures of past pathogen exposure. Besides the first cohort of hundreds of subjects, a separate validation cohort made up of about 120 different subjects was used. The full study reports these points: Most TCR sequences were seen in very few donors, while some public TCRs were found in many individuals. In vitro tests confirmed that three of the cytomegalovirus-associated TCR beta chains recognize cytomegalovirus antigens. The study gave a list of about 170 TCR beta chains associated with cytomegalovirus. Subsequent analysis determined that TCRs grouped into clusters in the first cohort also showed a tendency toward co-occurrence across the 130 or so validation repertoires, and 85% to 95% of cluster scores exceeded 0. The authors suggested that the approach could potentially be extended to other disease states and immunological phenotypes. A later analysis had no HLA typing for the validation cohort, so co-occurrence there was scored across all 130 or so repertoires. The classifier was reported to diagnose cytomegalovirus status with high specificity and sensitivity in both the original cohort and the validation cohort.

Libraries were built with the immunoSEQ multiplex PCR assay. In the source study's methods: A statistical classification framework was developed to diagnose cytomegalovirus status using the catalog of TCR beta chain sequences. TCRdb stores this immuneACCESS table with in-frame sequences only. Part of the clones is absent; in the studies checked, under half of the shortfall reflects unresolved V genes, and no reason is known for the rest. Clone size and V and J calls were adopted from that table, with D and trimming inferred from the DNA. The sample table shows 65,000 to 75,000 clones, and over 90% are seen once. Together, the top ten hold roughly 5.2% of the sample. Donors formed part of the validation cohort, which comprised 120 subjects and was distinct from the first cohort of 550 to 850 subjects. As concerns this clone: What this receptor recognizes is not known. No much larger clone exists at a distance of one base, and base qualities are not known.

Cut back by 4 bases and 8 bases, the V and J ends lie 15 bases apart. The CDR3 sequence holds 14 residues, the cysteine and phenylalanine included. Of all the DNA, just the CDR3 is kept, 42 bases in frame from base 1. Per the germline V gene (reference sequence), MNHEY is the CDR1 and SMNVEV is the CDR2. The sequence derives from a man younger than 30 in good health and CMV-seropositive. The rearranged segments are TRBV27 and TRBJ2-1; a tentative D call is TRBD1 (6 bases match). The specimen was PBMCs. The DNA sequence reads TGTGCCAGCAGTTCGAACGCTGGGGGCGATGAGCAGTTCTTC. It specifies CASSSNAGGDEQFF.